This T cell receptor (beta chain) was documented in a study of cytomegalovirus exposure and HLA in healthy donors. Study findings and constraints: Earlier analysis looked at TCR beta V segments, and most were productive about 87% or about 30% of the time. V- and J-gene trimming in TCR beta was tied to a missense DCLRE1C variant by an analysis performed later. Versus the approximately 700-donor mean, an Asian-associated ancestry cluster reportedly showed fewer N-insertions in a later analysis.

For this clone: Its specificity is not known.

V lost 0 bases and J lost 1, with 10 bases in between. The CDR3 spans 15 residues. Germline V CDR1 and CDR2: SGHRS, YFSETQ. The PCR employed 60 Vbeta primers together with 13 Jbeta primers. Produced via immunoSEQ multiplex PCR; TCRdb's table is partial and in-frame only. The table records fewer than 130,000 clones, 65% to 85% of them present only once. This chain connects TRBV5-1 to TRBJ1-1; no clear D gene. Sequenced input: PBMCs. This TCR was recovered from a man aged 25-40 years in good health and CMV-seropositive. CDR3: CASSLADRWNTEAFF. DNA for the CDR3: TGCGCCAGCAGCTTGGCTGATCGGTGGAACACTGAAGCTTTCTTT.